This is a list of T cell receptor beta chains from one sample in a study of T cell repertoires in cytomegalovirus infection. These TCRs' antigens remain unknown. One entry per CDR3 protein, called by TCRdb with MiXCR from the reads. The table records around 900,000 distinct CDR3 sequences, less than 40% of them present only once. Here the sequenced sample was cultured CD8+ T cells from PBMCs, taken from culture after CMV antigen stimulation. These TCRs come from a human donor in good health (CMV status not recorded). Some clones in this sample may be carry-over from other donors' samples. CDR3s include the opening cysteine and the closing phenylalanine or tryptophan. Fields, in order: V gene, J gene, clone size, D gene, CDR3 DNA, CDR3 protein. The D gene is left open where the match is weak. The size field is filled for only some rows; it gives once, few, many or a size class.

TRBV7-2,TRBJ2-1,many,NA,TGTGCCAGCAGCCGCCCAGGACAGTTCAATGAGCAGTTCTTC,CASSRPGQFNEQFF
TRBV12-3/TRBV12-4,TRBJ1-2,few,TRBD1,TGTGCCAGCAGACGAAGGGACAGGCCATCGGGCTACACCTTC,CASRRRDRPSGYTF
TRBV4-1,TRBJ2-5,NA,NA,TGCGCCAGCAGCCAAGATCTGGTCCTCAGGCAAGAGACCCAGTACTTC,CASSQDLVLRQETQYF
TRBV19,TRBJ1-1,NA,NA,TGTGCCAGTAGTATAAAGGCAGGGCTGAACACTGAAGCTTTCTTT,CASSIKAGLNTEAFF
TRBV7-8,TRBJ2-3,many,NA,TGTGCCAGCAGCCGGTCGGATACGCAGTATTTT,CASSRSDTQYF
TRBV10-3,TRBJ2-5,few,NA,TGTGCCATCAGTGAGCCGGACGGACAAGAGACCCAGTACTTC,CAISEPDGQETQYF
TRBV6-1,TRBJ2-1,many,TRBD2,TGTGCCAGCAGTGAAGCCGCGGTAGCGGGGGCATACAATGAGCAGTTCTTC,CASSEAAVAGAYNEQFF
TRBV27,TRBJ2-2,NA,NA,TGTGCCAGCAGTTTAGTCTATGGTCGGGGTTCCGCCGGGGAGCTGTTTTTT,CASSLVYGRGSAGELFF
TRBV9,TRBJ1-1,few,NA,TGTGCCAGCAGGGAAGGGACGAGCGATACTGAAGCTTTCTTT,CASREGTSDTEAFF
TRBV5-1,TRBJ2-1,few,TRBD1,TGCGCCAGCAGTTTAGGGGGCATGAAGAATGAGCAGTTCTTC,CASSLGGMKNEQFF
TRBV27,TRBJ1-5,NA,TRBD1,TGTGCCAGCAGTACTATTGGGACAGGGGTTCGTCAGCCCCAGCATTTT,CASSTIGTGVRQPQHF
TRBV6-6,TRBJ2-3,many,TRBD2,TGTGCCAGCAGTAGACTAGCGGGCAGCACAGATACGCAGTATTTT,CASSRLAGSTDTQYF
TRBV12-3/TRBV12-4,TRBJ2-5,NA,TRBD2,TGTGCCAACAGGCAGGGACTAGCGGGGGGCCGAGAGACCCAGTACTTC,CANRQGLAGGRETQYF
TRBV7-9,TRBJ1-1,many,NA,TGTGCCAGCCGACCCCCCGGTCGGGACACTGAAGCTTTCTTT,CASRPPGRDTEAFF
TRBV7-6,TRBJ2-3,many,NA,TGTGCCAGCAGCTTAGCGGGGCCCCCAGTGGCGCAGTATTTT,CASSLAGPPVAQYF
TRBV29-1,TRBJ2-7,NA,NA,TGCAGCGCCAGACTAGAGATCGACGAGCAGTACTTC,CSARLEIDEQYF
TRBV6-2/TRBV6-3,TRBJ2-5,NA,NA,TGTGCCAGCAGTTACATGGGTGTTGAGACCCAGTACTTC,CASSYMGVETQYF
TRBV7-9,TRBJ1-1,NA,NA,TGTGCCAGCAGCTCTGGACATATGAACACTGAAGCTTTCTTT,CASSSGHMNTEAFF
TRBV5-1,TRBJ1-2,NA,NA,TGCGCCAGCAGCTTGGCTAAGGGATGGAACTATGGCTACACCTTC,CASSLAKGWNYGYTF
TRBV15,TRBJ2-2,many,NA,TGTGCCACCAGCCCTTACGCCGGGGAGCTGTTTTTT,CATSPYAGELFF
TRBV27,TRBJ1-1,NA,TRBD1,TGTGCCAGCAGTCCTTGGACAGGGGACACTGAAGCTTTCTTT,CASSPWTGDTEAFF
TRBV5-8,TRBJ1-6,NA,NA,TGTGCCAGCAGCTTTCAGGGAGGGTCCTATAATTCACCCCTCCACTTT,CASSFQGGSYNSPLHF
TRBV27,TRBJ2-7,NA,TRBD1,TGTGCCAGCAGTTTATCCGGGACAGGGTATGTCGAGCAGTACTTC,CASSLSGTGYVEQYF
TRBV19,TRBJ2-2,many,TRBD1,TGTGCCAGTCAGGGGGCCTGGACCGGGGAGCTGTTTTTT,CASQGAWTGELFF